The 19 T cell receptor beta chains presented below share a single source sample, sequenced in a study of blood T cells in healthy people across ages. Together with a sample-barcoded 5' primer, a J-beta primer mix was included in a second PCR lasting about 6 to 11 cycles. In TCRdb, the 5' RACE reads were re-called with MiXCR into one record per CDR3 protein. The top ten hold less than 8% of the sample, which has 1.2 million to 1.5 million distinct CDR3 sequences, around two fifths seen once. Sequencing was carried out using blood. Source of these receptors: a woman under 30 in good health.

The V gene is TRBV20-1, the J gene TRBJ2-7; 7 bases are shared with TRBD1. The CDR3 has 15 amino acids. Germline V lookup: CDR1 DFQATT, CDR2 SNEGSKA (reference sequence). With V trimmed by 6 bases and J by 3 bases, 14 bases remained unmatched. The CDR3 loop reads CSADARTGKHYEQYF. CDR3 sequence (DNA): TGCAGTGCCGATGCCCGGACAGGAAAACACTACGAGCAGTACTTC.

The J gene is TRBJ2-1, the V gene TRBV6-1, with D perhaps assigned TRBD1 or TRBD2 (5 bases each). Trimming left V 7 bases short and J 5 bases short, with 15 bases between. The CDR3 is 14 residues long. Germline CDR1 and CDR2: MNHNS and SASEGT. CDR3: CASTRSGQDNEQFF. In DNA, the CDR3 is TGTGCCAGCACCCGGTCGGGGCAAGACAATGAGCAGTTCTTC.

In this sample, this clonotype turned up a few times. The CDR3 nucleotides are TGTGCCAGCAGTCGGGGGACTGGGGAGGGCTACACCTTC. Translated: CASSRGTGEGYTF. V gene TRBV25-1 combines with J gene TRBJ1-2; D is possibly TRBD1 (5 bases). Germline CDR1 is MGHDK and CDR2 is SYGVNS. There are 13 residues in the CDR3. Trimming stripped 5 bases from V and 8 bases from J, with 15 bases between.

V usage is TRBV7-9 and J usage is TRBJ1-1, with 7 bases that match TRBD1. This CDR3 comprises 15 residues. The V and J ends lost 3 bases and 3 bases, in that order; junction bases with no gene match: 7. Germline V lookup: CDR1 SEHNR, CDR2 FQNEAQ (reference sequence). The CDR3 sequence is CASSFPAGGDTEAFF. CDR3 nucleotides: TGTGCCAGCAGCTTCCCCGCAGGGGGAGACACTGAAGCTTTCTTT.

DNA of the CDR3: TGTGCCAGCACCTTGAGTCCTCCCTACTATGGCTACACCTTC. Translation: CASTLSPPYYGYTF. The gene calls are TRBV6-1 and TRBJ1-2; D is unclear. V was pared by 7 bases and J by 3 bases, with 15 bases between. This CDR3 comprises 14 residues. CDR1 MNHNS and CDR2 SASEGT come from the germline V gene.

The rearrangement links TRBV6-6 to TRBJ1-1; unclear D gene. The V and J ends lost 0 bases and 6 bases respectively, with 11 bases between them. The germline gives CDR1 MNHNY, CDR2 SVGAGI (reference sequence). The CDR3 sequence is 14 residues long. CDR3 region: CASSYSGSGAEAFF. In nucleotides, the CDR3 is TGTGCCAGCAGTTACTCGGGTTCCGGGGCTGAAGCTTTCTTT.

V is TRBV6-5 and J is TRBJ2-7; D is unresolved. Germline V CDR1 and CDR2: MNHEY, SVGAGI. Trimming removed 0 bases from V and 4 bases from J, with 10 bases in between. The CDR3 is made up of 14 amino acids. The CDR3 region is CASSYSKWGYEQYF. In DNA form, the CDR3 reads TGTGCCAGCAGTTACTCGAAGTGGGGATACGAGCAGTACTTC.

This clonotype was counted a few times. This chain links TRBV4-1 with TRBJ2-3; no clear D. With 0 bases removed from V and 4 bases from J, the gap between germline ends came to 17 bases. This CDR3 has 17 residues. Germline CDR1 is MGHRA and CDR2 is YSYEKL. The CDR3 DNA reads TGCGCCAGCAGCCAAGAGGTATCAATTCATTTCCCAGATACGCAGTATTTT. Amino acid sequence: CASSQEVSIHFPDTQYF.

The rearrangement links TRBV29-1 to TRBJ1-1; 7 bases are a match to TRBD1. The CDR3 totals 14 residues. J gave up 1 base and V 6 bases, and 8 bases lay outside the gene matches. From germline, CDR1 is SQVTM and CDR2 ANQGSEA. The CDR3 reads CSVRLRDRNTEAFF. The CDR3 DNA follows: TGCAGCGTAAGACTCCGGGACAGGAACACTGAAGCTTTCTTT. The whole variable domain, remainder taken from reference TRBV29-1 and TRBJ1-1, is SAVISQKPSRDICQRGTSLTIQCQVDSQVTMMFWYRQQPGQSLTLIATANQGSEATYESGFVIDKFPISRPNLTFSTLTVSNMSPEDSSIYLCSVRLRDRNTEAFFGQGTRLTVV.

CDR3 in DNA: TGTGCCAGCAGCATGGACAGGGCCGGCAATCAGCCCCAGCATTTT. It specifies CASSMDRAGNQPQHF. V and J are TRBV2 and TRBJ1-5; TRBD1 matches 8 bases. CDR1 is SNHLY and CDR2 is FYNNEI in the germline V gene. The V segment lost 6 bases and the J segment 2 bases; nucleotides outside the gene matches: 6. The CDR3 is made up of 15 amino acids. Supplemented by reference TRBV2 and TRBJ1-5, the full variable domain reads EPEVTQTPSHQVTQMGQEVILRCVPISNHLYFYWYRQILGQKVEFLVSFYNNEISEKSEIFDDQFSVERPDGSNFTLKIRSTKLEDSAMYFCASSMDRAGNQPQHFGDGTRLSIL.

This clonotype was found a few times. The chain uses TRBV7-9 and TRBJ2-7; no reliable D call. CDR3 size: 12 residues. Per germline, CDR1 SEHNR and CDR2 FQNEAQ (reference sequence). With 5 bases removed from V and 5 bases from J, the gap between germline ends came to 10 bases. The CDR3 DNA follows: TGTGCCAGCAGCCCCGTTTTAGACGAGCAGTACTTC. Amino acids: CASSPVLDEQYF. The full variable domain, in which reference TRBV7-9 and TRBJ2-7 provide the parts outside the CDR3, is DTGVSQNPRHKITKRGQNVTFRCDPISEHNRLYWYRQTLGQGPEFLTYFQNEAQLEKSRLLSDRFSAERPKGSFSTLEIQRTEQGDSAMYLCASSPVLDEQYFGPGTRLTVT.

In the case of this clonotype: The junction does not match germline at one end; this may be a read error. This chain uses TRBV25-1 with TRBJ2-3; 9 bases match TRBD2. Germline assignment: CDR1 MGHDK and CDR2 SYGVNS. This CDR3 has 15 amino acids. The CDR3 nucleotides are TGTGCCAGCAGTGATGCACTAGCGGGCACGGATACGCAGTATTTT. It is translated as CASSDALAGTDTQYF.

This clonotype was counted a few times. The rearrangement links TRBV2 to TRBJ2-7; tentatively, D is TRBD2 (5 bases). This CDR3 has 14 residues. V was cut by 7 bases and J by 2 bases, with 15 bases left in between. Per germline, CDR1 SNHLY and CDR2 FYNNEI. The DNA for the CDR3 is TGTGCCAGCATTCCCCGGATCGGGGCCTACGAGCAGTACTTC. It encodes CASIPRIGAYEQYF.

The chain is built from TRBV7-9 and TRBJ1-1; TRBD1 matches 8 bases. The CDR3 totals 15 residues. The germline V gene encodes CDR1 SEHNR and CDR2 FQNEAQ (reference sequence). V lost 5 bases, J lost 1 base, and 6 bases stayed unmatched. The CDR3 region has the DNA TGTGCCAGCAGCCCCCAACAGGGGGGGAACACTGAAGCTTTCTTT. Amino acids: CASSPQQGGNTEAFF.

The chain employs TRBV10-3 and TRBJ2-1; D tentatively reads TRBD1 or TRBD2 (7 bases each). The CDR3 contains 15 residues. Trimming left V 3 bases short and J 10 bases short, with 19 bases between. Germline CDR1 is ENHRY and CDR2 is SYGVKD. In DNA form, the CDR3 reads TGTGCCATCAGTGAAAGGCAGGGGGGGCCTTACGAGCAGTTCTTC. As protein: CAISERQGGPYEQFF.

The chain carries TRBV4-2 and TRBJ2-1; 9 positions agree with TRBD2. The trim removed 0 bases at V and 8 bases at J, leaving 8 bases unmatched. The CDR3 consists of 16 residues. Germline lookup yields CDR1 LGHNA and CDR2 YNFKEQ. The CDR3 bases are TGTGCCAGCAGCCAAGATCGGCTAGCGGGATCCGATGAGCAGTTCTTC. Protein product: CASSQDRLAGSDEQFF.

This sequence joins TRBV25-1 and TRBJ1-1; perhaps TRBD1 as D (5 bases). V was shortened by 6 bases and J by 3 bases, with 20 bases between the two germline ends. CDR1 and CDR2 from the germline V gene are MGHDK and SYGVNS. The CDR3 extends over 16 amino acids. CDR3 protein: CASRKRLEGSYTEAFF. Here the CDR3 DNA reads TGTGCCAGCAGAAAACGTCTTGAGGGGTCTTACACTGAAGCTTTCTTT.

This clonotype was seen a handful of times. The chain employs TRBV20-1 and TRBJ2-1, with TRBD2 identical over 9 bases. The germline V gene has CDR1 DFQATT and CDR2 SNEGSKA (reference sequence). CDR3 size: 15 residues. The V and J ends lost 6 bases and 4 bases, in that order; junction bases with no gene match: 10. The CDR3 region has the DNA TGCAGTGCCGCAGCCGGGACTAGCAGTTACAATGAGCAGTTCTTC. Protein: CSAAAGTSSYNEQFF.

Points on this clonotype: One end of the junction does not line up with germline, which may come from a read error. The genes are TRBV5-1 and TRBJ2-3, with TRBD1 matching 7 bases. The CDR3 is 14 amino acids. Germline values: CDR1 SGHRS, CDR2 YFSETQ. DNA for the CDR3: TGCGCCAGCAGCCTATGGGACAGCACAGATACGCGGTATTTT. It encodes CASSLWDSTDTRYF.